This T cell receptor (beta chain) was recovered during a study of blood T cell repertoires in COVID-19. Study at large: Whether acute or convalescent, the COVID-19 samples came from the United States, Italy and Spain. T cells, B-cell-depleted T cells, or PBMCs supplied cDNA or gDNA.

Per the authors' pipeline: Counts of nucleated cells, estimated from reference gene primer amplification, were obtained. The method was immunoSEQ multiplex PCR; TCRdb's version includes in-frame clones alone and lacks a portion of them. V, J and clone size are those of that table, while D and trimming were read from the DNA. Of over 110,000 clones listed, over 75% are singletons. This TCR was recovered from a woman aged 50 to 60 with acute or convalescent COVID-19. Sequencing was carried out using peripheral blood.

The CDR3 nucleotides read TGTGCCAGCAGCTGGGTCGGGGGACCTGGAAACACCATATATTTT. Its protein is CASSWVGGPGNTIYF. V usage is TRBV9 and J usage is TRBJ1-3; D might be TRBD1 (5 bases). The CDR3 consists of 15 residues. V was clipped by 4 bases and J by 2 bases, with 13 bases between them. Per the germline V gene, CDR1 is SGDLS and CDR2 is YYNGEE.